This TCR beta chain derives from a study of beta chain bispecific antibodies for T cell cancers. Study-level background: Surviving healthy donor T cells from leukemia-line and bispecific antibody cocultures were TRBV-sequenced for family depletion.

Many counts were recorded for this clonotype. The antigen is unknown. TCRdb passed the 5' RACE reads through MiXCR, listing each CDR3 protein once. This sample yields 15,000 to 20,000 distinct CDR3 sequences, of which approximately 2% are seen a single time; 6.9% belongs to the top ten. Blood mononuclear cells were expanded for approximately 3 days using either OKT3 anti-CD3 antibody or CD3/CD28 beads. IL-2 (roughly 100 IU/ml) and IL-7 (roughly 5 ng/ml) supported the T cell cultures. Roughly 50,000 normal T cells were cocultured with roughly 50,000 target cells and bispecific antibody. Overall study results and limits: In these mixed samples, most targeted TRBV reads derived from the leukemia cell line.

This sequence originates from a human donor in good health. Some clones in this sample may be carry-over from other donors' samples. The source material was healthy donor T cells cultured with leukemia cells.

For the CDR3, the DNA is TGTGCCAGCAGCCCCGACAAGCAGGGTGGAGGGGAGACCCAGTACTTC. Its translation: CASSPDKQGGGETQYF. V usage is TRBV2 and J usage is TRBJ2-5; tentative D call: TRBD2 (6 bases). The germline V gene encodes CDR1 SNHLY and CDR2 FYNNEI. V was shortened by 6 bases and J by 5 bases, with 22 bases between the two germline ends. The CDR3 is made up of 16 amino acids.